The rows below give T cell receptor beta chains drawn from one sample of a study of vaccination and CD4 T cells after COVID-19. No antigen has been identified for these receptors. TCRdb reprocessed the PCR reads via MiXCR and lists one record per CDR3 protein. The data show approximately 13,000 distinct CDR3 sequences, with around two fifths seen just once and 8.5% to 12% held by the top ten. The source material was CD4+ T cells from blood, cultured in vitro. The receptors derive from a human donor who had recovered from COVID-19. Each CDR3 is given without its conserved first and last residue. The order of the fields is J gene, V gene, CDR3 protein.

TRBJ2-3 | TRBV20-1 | GGDYRGTQY
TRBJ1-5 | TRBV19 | ATGERDQPQH
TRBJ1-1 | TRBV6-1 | ASSPGLVAF
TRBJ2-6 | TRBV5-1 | ASSAGQEAGANVLT
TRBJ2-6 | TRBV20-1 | SAGTGVSSGANVLT
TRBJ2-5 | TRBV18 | ASSPQPRAGWAETQY
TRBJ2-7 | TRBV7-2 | ASSLIWEASYEQY
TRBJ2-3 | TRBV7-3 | ANPLAGADTQY
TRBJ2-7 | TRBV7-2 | ASSVTRGYAGEQY
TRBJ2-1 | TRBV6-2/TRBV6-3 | ASSYGSSYNEQF
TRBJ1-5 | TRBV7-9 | ASSLELGVSNQPQH
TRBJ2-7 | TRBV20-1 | SAGGQGKSY
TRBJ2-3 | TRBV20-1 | SARAPPRELADTQY
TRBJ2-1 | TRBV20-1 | SASRQVYNEQF
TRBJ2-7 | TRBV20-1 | SARQLTYEQY
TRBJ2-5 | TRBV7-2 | ASSSPKGVETQY
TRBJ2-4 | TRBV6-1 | ASGGLLAKNIQY
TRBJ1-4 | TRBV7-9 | ASSWNSGANEKLF
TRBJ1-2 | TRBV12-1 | ASSFEVQGVCYGYT
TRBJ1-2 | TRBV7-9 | ASSQNRDGYT
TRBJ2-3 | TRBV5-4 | ASSPWGTEGDTQY
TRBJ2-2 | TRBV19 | ASSPRGDTGELF
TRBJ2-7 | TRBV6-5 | ASSYSGDRSYEQY
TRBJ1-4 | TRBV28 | ASRFQGGEKLF
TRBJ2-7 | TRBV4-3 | ASSQDVGYEQY
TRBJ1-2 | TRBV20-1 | SASPGQGIYGYT
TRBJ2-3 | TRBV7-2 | ASSFSSFTDTQY
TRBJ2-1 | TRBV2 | ASSSERESYEQF
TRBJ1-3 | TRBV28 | ASLRLGANTIY
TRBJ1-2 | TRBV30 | AWDYASGQSNYGYT
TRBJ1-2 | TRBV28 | ASSLGGYGYT
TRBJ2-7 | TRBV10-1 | ASSESQGVWNEQY
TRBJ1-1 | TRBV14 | ASSQERQGSRAF
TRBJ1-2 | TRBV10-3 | AISEQDNYGYT
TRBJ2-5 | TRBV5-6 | ASSWGTGGIQETQY
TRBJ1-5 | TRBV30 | AWVQSGGAGNQPQH
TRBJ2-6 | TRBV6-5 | ASSYVRGSGANVLT
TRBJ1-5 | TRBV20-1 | SARERTGANQPQH
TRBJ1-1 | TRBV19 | ASSFQMNTEAF
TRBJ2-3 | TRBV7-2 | ASSPWGLAGVGSTDTQY
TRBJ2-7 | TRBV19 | ASKTSGSSYEQY
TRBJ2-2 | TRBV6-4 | ASSESDTGELF
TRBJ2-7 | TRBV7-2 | ASSLGVRYEQY
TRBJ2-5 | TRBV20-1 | SARDPSGRPLQETQY
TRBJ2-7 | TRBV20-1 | SASPGTSRIPYEQY
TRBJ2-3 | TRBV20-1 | SAPRAETSTDTQY
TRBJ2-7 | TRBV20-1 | SASRGDYLGEQY